The 30 T cell receptor beta chains below were found in one sample sequenced in a study of response to subunit inactivated influenza vaccine. TCRdb re-called the RT-PCR reads through MiXCR, storing one row per CDR3 protein. Of about 540,000 distinct CDR3 sequences in the sample, roughly a quarter are singletons; the top ten hold approximately 3%. These same data were also listed under a study on T cells expressing NK-cell markers. That paper states: Template switching by 5'RACE with UMIs generated the TCR beta cDNA.

This sample comprised CD4+ T cells sorted from PBMCs, obtained approximately 13 days after vaccination. Source of these receptors: a man in his forties or fifties who received an inactivated influenza vaccine.

The chain combines TRBV7-2 with TRBJ1-2; weak D call: TRBD1 (6 bases). Trimming removed 1 base from V and 8 bases from J, with 17 bases in between. The CDR3 length is 15 residues. CDR1 and CDR2 (germline): SGHTA, FQGNSA. CDR3 in DNA: TGTGCCAGCAGCTTAGTTTGGGAGGCAGGGGAAGGCTACACCTTC. It yields the protein CASSLVWEAGEGYTF.

This clonotype appeared a few times. The CDR3 bases are TGCAGCGTTGAACTAGGGGGCGCTCCGGAGACCCAGTACTTC. As protein: CSVELGGAPETQYF. The V gene is TRBV29-1, the J gene TRBJ2-5, with 7 bases aligning to TRBD1. J lost 5 bases, V lost 2 bases, and 8 bases had no gene match. The CDR3 has 14 amino acids. Germline V gives CDR1 SQVTM, CDR2 ANQGSEA.

The table lists this clonotype with a few counts. The V call is TRBV24-1, the J call TRBJ2-5; D gene ambiguous. Looked up from germline, CDR1 is KGHDR and CDR2 is SFDVKD. V gave up 3 bases and J gave up 0 bases, with 10 bases separating them. CDR3 length: 15 residues. The CDR3, as DNA: TGTGCCACCAGTGATCGCATCATCGACCAAGAGACCCAGTACTTC. Translated: CATSDRIIDQETQYF.

The chain carries TRBV5-1 and TRBJ1-5, with 8 bases matching TRBD1. Germline-derived CDR1 and CDR2 are SGHRS and YFSETQ. There are 15 residues in the CDR3. Trimming took 4 bases from V and 3 from J; bases not matched to a gene: 6. The CDR3 region has the DNA TGCGCCAGCAGCGTTTCGACAGGGGCCAATCAGCCCCAGCATTTT. This translates into CASSVSTGANQPQHF.

This clonotype appeared many times. The chain couples TRBV7-2 to TRBJ2-1; tentatively, D is TRBD1 or TRBD2 (7 bases each). The germline V gene encodes CDR1 SGHTA and CDR2 FQGNSA. V was shortened by 4 bases and J by 4 bases, with 17 bases between the two germline ends. The CDR3 runs to 16 residues. The CDR3 protein is CASSSRGRGIYNEQFF. The CDR3 nucleotides are TGTGCCAGCAGCTCGAGGGGGCGGGGGATTTACAATGAGCAGTTCTTC.

The chain joins TRBV5-6 to TRBJ1-2; D remains ambiguous. This CDR3 has 14 residues. Between the trimmed V and J ends, which lost 4 bases and 8 bases, there was a span of 18 bases. Per germline, CDR1 SGHDT and CDR2 YYEEEE. The DNA for the CDR3 is TGTGCCAGCAGCCCGGACCAGGATGCCCGGGGCTACACCTTC. Protein product: CASSPDQDARGYTF. Full variable domain (outside the CDR3, taken from reference TRBV5-6 and TRBJ1-2): DAGVTQSPTHLIKTRGQQVTLRCSPKSGHDTVSWYQQALGQGPQFIFQYYEEEERQRGNFPDRFSGHQFPNYSSELNVNALLLGDSALYLCASSPDQDARGYTFGSGTRLTVV.

This clonotype was seen a handful of times. This chain links TRBV3-1 with TRBJ2-1; D could derive from TRBD1 or TRBD2 (6 bases each). V lost 6 bases to trimming and J lost 6 bases, with 15 bases between them. Germline CDR1 and CDR2: LGHDT and YNNKEL (reference sequence). The CDR3 totals 14 residues. This chain's CDR3 is CASRPRGGGNEQFF. The CDR3 bases are TGTGCCAGCAGACCGCGAGGGGGAGGCAATGAGCAGTTCTTC.

The sample holds many counts of this clonotype. This sequence joins TRBV25-1 and TRBJ2-7; a possible D gene is TRBD1 (6 bases). The CDR3 is 14 amino acids. CDR1 is MGHDK and CDR2 is SYGVNS in the germline V gene. V lost 5 bases and J 2 bases, leaving 13 bases between the germline ends. The CDR3 bases are TGTGCCAGCAGTCAGGAGACAGGAGCCTACGAGCAGTACTTC. Translated: CASSQETGAYEQYF.

Notes on this clonotype: A read error is possible here, since a much larger clone lies one base away. The rearrangement links TRBV9 to TRBJ1-6; a possible D gene is TRBD1 (5 bases). V shed 0 bases and J shed 0 bases, with 7 bases lying between them. The germline V gene encodes CDR1 SGDLS and CDR2 YYNGEE. The CDR3 is 16 residues long. CDR3 DNA sequence: TGTGCCAGCAGCGTAGCAGGGAGCTCCTATAATTCACCCCTCCACTTT. Protein: CASSVAGSSYNSPLHF.

The rearrangement links TRBV20-1 to TRBJ1-5; tentatively, D is TRBD1 (6 bases). Trimming stripped 4 bases from V and 0 bases from J, with 13 bases between. The CDR3 is 15 amino acids. Germline V gene lookup returns CDR1 DFQATT and CDR2 SNEGSKA (reference sequence). The CDR3 region has the DNA TGCAGTGCTAAAAGGGACACTGATAGCAATCAGCCCCAGCATTTT. Translated, it gives CSAKRDTDSNQPQHF.

This clonotype was seen more than once but under ten times. The V call is TRBV4-3, the J call TRBJ2-1, with D possibly TRBD2 on 6 matching bases. CDR1 and CDR2 from the germline V gene are LGHNA and YSLEER. Trimming took off 6 bases at V and 0 bases at J, with 12 bases between the two ends. CDR3 length: 15 amino acids. Written as DNA, the CDR3 is TGCGCCAGCAGACCGGGGGAGCACTCCTACAATGAGCAGTTCTTC. Translating gives CASRPGEHSYNEQFF.

This rearrangement joins TRBV7-6 to TRBJ2-1, with D possibly matching TRBD2 (7 bases). Per germline, CDR1 SGHVS and CDR2 FNYEAQ. V shed 1 base and J shed 5 bases, with 27 bases lying between them. This CDR3 is 20 amino acids long. Written as DNA, the CDR3 is TGTGCCAGCAGCTTAGATCTGTTTGCGGGGGCGCCCACAGACAACAATGAGCAGTTCTTC. Its translation is CASSLDLFAGAPTDNNEQFF.

This clonotype was found a few times. The chain joins TRBV16 to TRBJ2-3, with D perhaps matching TRBD2 (6 bases). Germline CDR1 is KGHSY and CDR2 is FQNENV. CDR3 length: 15 amino acids. Deletions cut 0 bases from V and 5 bases from J, with 12 bases between. The CDR3 loop reads CASSQSWRGGDTQYF. The DNA for the CDR3 is TGTGCCAGCAGCCAATCTTGGCGGGGAGGAGATACGCAGTATTTT.

V gene TRBV5-1 combines with J gene TRBJ1-1, with D maybe TRBD1 (5 bases). V shed 4 bases and J shed 5 bases, with 12 bases lying between them. Germline V gene lookup returns CDR1 SGHRS and CDR2 YFSETQ. CDR3 size: 13 residues. The CDR3 is CASSKIRGTEAFF. DNA for the CDR3: TGCGCCAGCAGCAAGATTAGGGGAACTGAAGCTTTCTTT.

The chain has TRBV5-1 and TRBJ2-5; 11 bases align to TRBD2. The CDR3 extends over 17 amino acids. The junction had 5 bases not matched to a gene; V was cut back by 1 base and J by 0 bases. CDR1 is SGHRS and CDR2 is YFSETQ in the germline V gene. In DNA, the CDR3 is TGCGCCAGCAGCTTGCGACTAGCGGGATCATACCAAGAGACCCAGTACTTC. Translating it yields CASSLRLAGSYQETQYF.

This clonotype was detected a few times. The V gene is TRBV7-9, the J gene TRBJ1-2, with 8 positions matching TRBD1. Germline loops: CDR1 SEHNR, CDR2 FQNEAQ (reference sequence). J gave up 4 bases and V 0 bases, and 10 bases lay outside the gene matches. The CDR3 is 17 amino acids. The CDR3 nucleotides are TGTGCCAGCAGCTTAGCGGTTGGGGACAGGTCGGCCTATGGCTACACCTTC. Its translation: CASSLAVGDRSAYGYTF.

This clonotype was found a few times. The genes are TRBV7-8 and TRBJ2-7; 12 bases are shared with TRBD1. Germline-derived CDR1 and CDR2 are SGHVS and FQNEAQ. V was pared by 4 bases and J by 6 bases, with 10 bases of the junction left unmatched. The CDR3 contains 16 residues. The CDR3 DNA reads as TGTGCCAGCAGCTGGCCCCCGGGACAGGGGGCGCTCGAGCAGTACTTC. Translating it yields CASSWPPGQGALEQYF.

The chain joins TRBV6-1 to TRBJ2-1; D possibly corresponds to TRBD1 (6 bases). Germline V CDR1 and CDR2: MNHNS, SASEGT. The CDR3 loop spans 19 amino acids. The ends were cut back, 4 bases at V and 0 bases at J, with 22 bases in the middle. CDR3 sequence reads: CASSGGIPRPDSSYNEQFF. In DNA, the CDR3 is TGTGCCAGCAGTGGAGGAATACCGCGACCGGACAGCTCCTACAATGAGCAGTTCTTC.

V gene TRBV7-6 combines with J gene TRBJ2-7; 10 bases align to TRBD1. Trimming at V came to 6 bases and at J to 3 bases, leaving 8 bases not matched to a gene. There are 15 residues in the CDR3. CDR1 and CDR2 from the germline V gene are SGHVS and FNYEAQ. CDR3 amino acids: CASSATGTGDYEQYF. CDR3 DNA sequence: TGTGCCAGCAGTGCAACCGGGACAGGGGACTACGAGCAGTACTTC.

The genes are TRBV19 and TRBJ2-7; D gene unclear. This CDR3 is 14 amino acids long. Trimming left V 3 bases short and J 1 base short, with 10 bases between. Germline CDR1 reads LNHDA; CDR2 reads SQIVND (reference sequence). CDR3 sequence reads: CASSMVPNSYEQYF. In DNA form, the CDR3 reads TGTGCCAGTAGTATGGTACCGAATTCCTACGAGCAGTACTTC. Complete variable domain (other parts from reference TRBV19 and TRBJ2-7): DGGITQSPKYLFRKEGQNVTLSCEQNLNHDAMYWYRQDPGQGLRLIYYSQIVNDFQKGDIAEGYSVSREKKESFPLTVTSAQKNPTAFYLCASSMVPNSYEQYFGPGTRLTVT.

The rearrangement uses TRBV5-1 and TRBJ2-2, with 9 positions matching TRBD1. The CDR3 has 13 amino acids. Trimming removed 4 bases from V and 13 bases from J; junction bases left unmatched: 8. Germline-derived CDR1 and CDR2 are SGHRS and YFSETQ. CDR3 in DNA: TGCGCCAGCAGCGGGACAGGGTCGAGGAGGCTGTTTTTT. Protein: CASSGTGSRRLFF.

This sequence joins TRBV11-2 and TRBJ2-3, with TRBD2 matching 14 bases. V gave up 5 bases and J gave up 5 bases; unmatched junction bases: 15. Germline-derived CDR1 and CDR2 are SGHAT and FQNNGV. This CDR3 has 19 residues. The CDR3 loop is CASSLTGLAGVSYIDTQYF. Here the CDR3 DNA reads TGTGCCAGCAGCCTCACGGGACTAGCGGGAGTTTCTTATATAGATACGCAGTATTTT.

This clonotype was recorded a few times. CDR3 residues: CSASLRVPHYGELFF. DNA of the CDR3: TGCAGTGCTAGTCTCCGGGTGCCACACTACGGGGAGCTGTTTTTT. The chain employs TRBV20-1 and TRBJ2-2; D is ambiguous. This CDR3 comprises 15 residues. The V gene lost 3 bases and the J gene lost 7 bases, with 18 bases spanning the gap. CDR1 DFQATT and CDR2 SNEGSKA come from the germline V gene (reference sequence).

The V gene is TRBV24-1, the J gene TRBJ2-2; 10 bases are shared with TRBD2. The junction had 2 bases not matched to a gene; V was cut back by 1 base and J by 1 base. Germline V gives CDR1 KGHDR, CDR2 SFDVKD. This CDR3 has 17 amino acids. As DNA, the CDR3 is TGTGCCACCAGTGATTTTAGCGGGGGGAAGAACACCGGGGAGCTGTTTTTT. Translated, it gives CATSDFSGGKNTGELFF.

This chain joins TRBV7-3 and TRBJ2-2; TRBD2 aligns across 10 bases. The germline V gene has CDR1 SGHTA and CDR2 FQGTGA. The CDR3 is made up of 16 amino acids. V trimming: 1 base; J trimming: 4 bases; junction bases outside the gene matches: 3. The CDR3 protein is CASSLKSGRGTGELFF. The DNA for the CDR3 is TGTGCCAGCAGCTTAAAGAGCGGGAGGGGCACCGGGGAGCTGTTTTTT.

This clonotype turned up a few times. This sequence joins TRBV28 and TRBJ1-2; maybe TRBD1 (6 bases). Germline loops: CDR1 MDHEN, CDR2 SYDVKM. Trimming removed 8 bases at V and 4 bases at J, with 14 bases between. The CDR3 spans 13 residues. CDR3 nucleotide sequence: TGTGCCAGCGAAGACGGGACAACCTATGGCTACACCTTC. Protein: CASEDGTTYGYTF.

This clonotype has just a few counts. The chain is built from TRBV28 and TRBJ2-7, with 12 bases fitting TRBD2. CDR1 is MDHEN, CDR2 SYDVKM, per germline. CDR3 length equals 17 residues. The J segment lost 4 bases and the V segment lost 3 bases, leaving 10 bases of the junction unmatched. DNA for the CDR3: TGTGCCAGCAGTTTTGAGGCTAGCGGGAGGGTAAGGTACGAGCAGTACTTC. Translating it yields CASSFEASGRVRYEQYF. Using reference TRBV28 and TRBJ2-7 for the parts outside the CDR3, the full variable domain is DVKVTQSSRYLVKRTGEKVFLECVQDMDHENMFWYRQDPGLGLRLIYFSYDVKMKEKGDIPEGYSVSREKKERFSLILESASTNQTSMYLCASSFEASGRVRYEQYFGPGTRLTVT.

This clonotype has ten or more counts. The chain couples TRBV5-1 to TRBJ1-6, with 8 bases aligning to TRBD1. Germline trimming cut 4 bases from V and 8 bases from J; bases unmatched to any gene: 11. The germline CDR1 and CDR2 sequences are SGHRS and YFSETQ. The CDR3 is 16 amino acids. The CDR3 DNA sequence: TGCGCCAGCAGCGCCCGGACAGGGTACCGTGATTCACCCCTCCACTTT. Its translation: CASSARTGYRDSPLHF.

The chain links TRBV20-1 to TRBJ2-5; 11 bases match TRBD2. The CDR3 is 16 residues long. The V gene's germline CDR1 is DFQATT and CDR2 SNEGSKA (reference sequence). The ends lost 8 bases at V and 4 bases at J; junction bases unmatched: 15. CDR3 in amino acids: CSTLGTSGLLGETQYF. The DNA of the CDR3 is TGCAGTACCCTGGGGACTAGCGGATTACTCGGAGAGACCCAGTACTTC.

This clonotype showed up just a few times. The chain has TRBV6-2 or TRBV6-3 and TRBJ1-6; weak D call: TRBD1 (6 bases). CDR1 is MNHEY and CDR2 is SVGEGT in the germline V gene. The CDR3 covers 16 residues. Trimming removed 5 bases from V and 7 bases from J, with 18 bases in between. The CDR3 spells CASSDPGHGGNSPLHF. Here the CDR3 DNA reads TGTGCCAGCAGTGACCCGGGACATGGAGGCAATTCACCCCTCCACTTT.